The clone carrying this T cell receptor (beta chain) was observed at least ten times. Its antigen is undetermined. Trimming took off 2 bases at V and 2 bases at J, with 7 bases between the two ends. Germline V gives CDR1 SGHTA, CDR2 FQGTGA. The CDR3 contains 14 residues. This entry is derived from a study of CD8 T cells in ankylosing spondylitis. Libraries of TCR beta came from quantitative 5'-RACE with molecular barcodes. TCRdb analysed the 5' RACE reads with MiXCR anew, one entry per CDR3 protein. The sample lists 750,000 to 850,000 distinct CDR3 sequences, 12% seen once, with approximately 0.5% in the top ten. Study conclusions and caveats: For ankylosing spondylitis blood, a TCR beta motif of about 8 highly homologous variants appeared characteristic. Existing reports had already noted some motif variants in reactive arthritis synovial fluid and blood.

The receptor was isolated from a male donor with ankylosing spondylitis. The chain has TRBV7-3 and TRBJ2-1; possible D gene TRBD2, 5 bases. The sample taken for sequencing was blood, either unsorted or a sorted T cell fraction (not recorded which). CDR3 protein: CASSLDGAYNEQFF. As DNA, the CDR3 is TGTGCCAGCAGCTTAGACGGGGCCTACAATGAGCAGTTCTTC.